This T cell receptor (beta chain) was recovered during a study of OX40 agonist ivuxolimab in advanced cancers. Background on the whole study: Ivuxolimab was a fully human IgG2 agonistic monoclonal antibody targeting the costimulatory receptor OX40 (CD134). The paper covers the monotherapy dose-escalation part of the phase I ivuxolimab trial, which included N ≈ 52 patients. The point of sequencing TCRbeta in the periphery was to test whether ivuxolimab changed TCR sequence diversity and drove clonal T-cell expansion. Intravenous ivuxolimab was administered to patients every 2 weeks at six dose levels: 0.01, 0.1, 0.3, 1.5, 3 and 10 mg/kg. Patients were allowed to have had prior anti-PD-1, anti-PD-L1 or anti-CTLA-4 therapy, and around 43% of the dose-escalation patients had been treated with checkpoint inhibitors. Of the roughly 53 patients in dose escalation, approximately 20 had hepatocellular carcinoma, about 15 had melanoma, 9 had renal cell carcinoma and 9 had head and neck cancer. In the dose-escalation cohort, 75% to 85% of patients were male, and the mean age was roughly 60 years with a range of roughly 23 to 79. Partial responses occurred in three dose-escalation patients: two with cutaneous melanoma and one with hepatocellular carcinoma. Points the paper makes about the study in general: After ivuxolimab, expanded clones were on average more numerous among CD8+ T cells than among CD4+ T cells. Antigen specificity was not determined for the clonally expanded peripheral T cells. At doses from 0.1 to 3.0 mg/kg, clonal expansion was seen in both CD4+ and CD8+ blood T cells between baseline and week 6. In the 0.1-3.0 mg/kg groups, partial responders were among the patients with the lowest normalized peripheral clonal expansion, particularly in CD8+ T cells. Low levels of normalized T-cell clonal expansion were also seen in some nonresponding patients.

Note on this clone: The antigen this receptor binds is unknown. Qualities for individual bases were not recorded, and no much larger clone is one base off.

Patients with autoimmune disease history or receiving systemic immunosuppression were excluded from the trial. Peripheral blood for TCR sequencing was drawn from every dose cohort at baseline, at cycle 4 day 1 and at cycle 7 day 1. The samples were taken from a phase I, first-in-human, multicenter, open-label dose-escalation trial of ivuxolimab. The trial enrolled adults with locally advanced or metastatic head and neck squamous cell, hepatocellular, melanoma or renal cell carcinoma. Before TCR sequencing, CD4+ T cells and CD8+ T cells were sorted from peripheral blood as separate populations. To sequence the TCRbeta CDR3 region, genomic DNA was isolated from the sorted cells. The immunoSEQ Assay was used to sequence the TCRbeta CDR3 regions. Here the immuneACCESS table is served through TCRdb, limited to in-frame sequences with V and J called. Missing clones are a known gap in these copies; in checked studies unresolved V genes cover under half, and the rest lacks a known reason. In this sample the table shows some 82,000 clones, about 86% of which occur a single time. Together, the top ten hold approximately 0.71% of the sample.

The starting material was CD4+ or CD8+ T cells sorted from blood, obtained in a trial of the OX40 agonist ivuxolimab. This TCR came from an adult with an advanced solid tumor such as melanoma, head and neck, liver or kidney cancer.

The CDR3 in this case is CASSEGFTEAFF. At the DNA level, the sequence is TGTGCCAGCAGTGAAGGGTTCACTGAAGCTTTCTTT. The chain employs TRBV6-1 and TRBJ1-1, with no confidently assigned D gene. Spanning cysteine to phenylalanine, the CDR3 consists of 12 amino acids. Only CDR3 DNA is held: 36 bases, read in frame from base 1. Trimming at the junction amounts to 1 base on V and 4 bases on J, and the germline ends lie 4 bases apart. The CDR1 and CDR2 encoded by the germline V gene are MNHNS and SASEGT.